The count of the clone carrying this T cell receptor beta chain is one. The sample originates from a study of cytomegalovirus exposure and HLA in healthy donors. This CDR3 comprises 15 residues. Between the trimmed V and J ends, which lost 0 bases and 6 bases, there was a span of 14 bases. Germline CDR1 SGHAT, CDR2 FQNNGV. Amplification used 60 Vbeta primers and 13 Jbeta primers. Only in-frame clones appear in the TCRdb table, and some are missing; sequencing was by immunoSEQ multiplex PCR. Here the sample spans around 96,000 clones, 80% being singletons. The clonotype comes from a man aged 18-30 years in good health and CMV-seronegative. The gene calls are TRBV11-2 and TRBJ1-1, with D unclear. Sequencing used PBMCs. The CDR3 DNA follows: TGTGCCAGCAGCTTAGATATAGCCCTAAAGGCTGAAGCTTTCTTT. Residues: CASSLDIALKAEAFF.